This is a list of T cell receptor beta chains from one sample in a study of cytotoxic CD8 clonotypes in ibrutinib-treated CLL. Sequenced by immunoSEQ multiplex PCR; TCRdb stores in-frame clones only, minus some. The table records roughly 330,000 clones, 67% of them present only once. The specimen was PBMCs, collected after 36 months of ibrutinib treatment. The source of these receptors is a human donor with chronic lymphocytic leukemia. CDR3s include the opening cysteine and the closing phenylalanine or tryptophan. The D gene is left open where the match is weak. Not all rows give a size; the values are once, few, many and, for expanded clones, a class.

D: TRBD1
J: TRBJ1-2
V: TRBV7-8
size: NA
DNA: TGTGCCAGCAGCCCCGCAGTCAGGGGGCTGTTTAACTATGGCTACACCTTC
CDR3: CASSPAVRGLFNYGYTF

D: TRBD1
J: TRBJ1-6
V: TRBV19
size: NA
DNA: TGTGCCAGTAGTTCATGGGGAGGGACAGGGAATTCACCCCTCCACTTT
CDR3: CASSSWGGTGNSPLHF

D: NA
J: TRBJ2-1
V: TRBV19
size: NA
DNA: TGTGCCAGTAGTCCAGAACAGCGGAGGAGGGGGCACAGTGAGCAGTTCTTC
CDR3: CASSPEQRRRGHSEQFF

D: NA
J: TRBJ2-7
V: TRBV7-2
size: NA
DNA: TGTGCCAGCAGCTTGCCGATAGGGTCCTCCTACGAGCAGTACTTC
CDR3: CASSLPIGSSYEQYF

D: NA
J: TRBJ2-7
V: TRBV10-3
size: few
DNA: TGTGCCACCCAGAGGGAGTTCTACGAGCAGTACTTC
CDR3: CATQREFYEQYF

D: NA
J: TRBJ1-2
V: TRBV6-9
size: NA
DNA: TGTGCCAGCAGTTATTCGTCAGACTATGGCTACACCTTC
CDR3: CASSYSSDYGYTF

D: TRBD1
J: TRBJ2-7
V: TRBV6-6
size: few
DNA: TGTGCCAGCAGACGGGACAGGGCTTACGAGCAGTACTTC
CDR3: CASRRDRAYEQYF

D: TRBD1
J: TRBJ1-3
V: TRBV6-6
size: NA
DNA: TGTGCCAGCAGTTCAGCAGGGGGTTCGGGAAACACCATATATTTT
CDR3: CASSSAGGSGNTIYF

D: TRBD1
J: TRBJ2-1
V: TRBV27
size: NA
DNA: TGTGCCAGCAGCATTAACCGGGACAGGGCTCACAATGAGCAGTTCTTC
CDR3: CASSINRDRAHNEQFF

D: NA
J: TRBJ1-1
V: TRBV29-1
size: NA
DNA: TGCAGCGTTGATAGGGGCGCGAAAGCTTTCTTT
CDR3: CSVDRGAKAFF

D: TRBD2
J: TRBJ2-5
V: TRBV5-4
size: NA
DNA: TGTGCCAGCAGCTTAGGGTCGAGCGGGGCCCCCGGGGCCCAGTACTTC
CDR3: CASSLGSSGAPGAQYF

D: NA
J: TRBJ1-4
V: TRBV6-5
size: NA
DNA: TGTGCCAGCAGTTACGAGCGGGGCGCCAATGAAAAACTGTTTTTT
CDR3: CASSYERGANEKLFF

D: NA
J: TRBJ1-4
V: TRBV28
size: NA
DNA: TGTGCCAGCAGTTGGATGGGGGCGCGTGAAAAACTGTTTTTT
CDR3: CASSWMGAREKLFF

D: TRBD2
J: TRBJ2-5
V: TRBV9
size: NA
DNA: TGTGCCAGCAGCGTAGGAGTGGTGAGCGGGGGCCAAGAGACCCAGTACTTC
CDR3: CASSVGVVSGGQETQYF

D: NA
J: TRBJ2-6
V: TRBV25-1
size: NA
DNA: TGTGCCAGCAGTGTAAGTCTGGGGCCCACTGGGGCCAACGTCCTGACTTTC
CDR3: CASSVSLGPTGANVLTF

D: TRBD2
J: TRBJ2-1
V: TRBV2
size: NA
DNA: TGTGCCAGCAGCTACAGACTAGCGGGTAATGAGCAGTTCTTC
CDR3: CASSYRLAGNEQFF